This T cell receptor beta chain came from a study of T cells in Graves' hyperthyroidism and ophthalmopathy. On the study more broadly: It was at initial diagnosis, before any treatment, that peripheral blood was collected.

TCR beta CDR3 sequences were amplified from RNA transcripts. The HTBI primer set served for first-round RT-PCR of the TCR CDR3. One entry per CDR3 protein results from TCRdb running MiXCR on the multiplex PCR reads. The sample yields a few hundred thousand distinct CDR3 sequences, 15% to 20% seen once. Germline V gene lookup returns CDR1 LNHNV and CDR2 YYDKDF (reference sequence). The CDR3 is 14 residues long. V dropped 0 bases and J dropped 6 bases, with 11 bases sitting between them. The receptor comes from a woman in her sixties with Graves' ophthalmopathy. The chain has TRBV15 and TRBJ1-2; TRBD1 might be the D (5 bases). The sample consisted of blood. DNA of the CDR3: TGTGCCACCAGCAGAGATCGCGGGGGAAATGGCTACACCTTC. Protein product: CATSRDRGGNGYTF.